The subject of this entry is one T cell receptor (beta chain). This sample was included in a study of blood T cell repertoires in COVID-19. Whole-study context: Acute and convalescent COVID-19 specimens originated in the United States, Italy and Spain. T cells, B-cell-depleted T cells, or PBMCs provided the cDNA or gDNA that served as material.

In the original workflow: Amplifying reference gene primers gave estimates of nucleated cell counts. The method was immunoSEQ multiplex PCR; TCRdb's version includes in-frame clones alone and lacks a portion of them. V and J calls and clone size come straight from that table; D and trimming were deduced from the DNA. Among about 43,000 clones, 80% to 90% were seen once, and the ten largest hold 15%. V dropped 4 bases and J dropped 2; count of bases not matched to a gene: 3. In germline, CDR1 is SGHTA, CDR2 FQGNSA. The CDR3 is 14 residues long. The sequence derives from a man between 60 and 75 years old with active COVID-19. The sequencing sample was made of peripheral blood. The J gene is TRBJ2-3, the V gene TRBV7-2; 7 nucleotides align to TRBD1. The CDR3 here is CASSWTGSTDTQYF. CDR3 in DNA: TGTGCCAGCAGCTGGACAGGCTCCACAGATACGCAGTATTTT.